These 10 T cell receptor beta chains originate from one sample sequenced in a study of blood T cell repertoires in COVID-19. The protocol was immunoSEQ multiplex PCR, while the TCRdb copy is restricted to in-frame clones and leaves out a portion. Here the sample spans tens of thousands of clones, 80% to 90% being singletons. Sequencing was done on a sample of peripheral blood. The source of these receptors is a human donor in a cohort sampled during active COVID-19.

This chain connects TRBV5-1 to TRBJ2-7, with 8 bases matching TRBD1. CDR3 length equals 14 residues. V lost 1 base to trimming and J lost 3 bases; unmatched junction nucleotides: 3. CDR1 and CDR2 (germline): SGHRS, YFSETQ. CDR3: CASSLSQGGYEQYF. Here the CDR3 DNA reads TGCGCCAGCAGCTTGTCACAGGGGGGCTACGAGCAGTACTTC. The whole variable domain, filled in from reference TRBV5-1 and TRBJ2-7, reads KAGVTQTPRYLIKTRGQQVTLSCSPISGHRSVSWYQQTPGQGLQFLFEYFSETQRNKGNFPGRFSGRQFSNSRSEMNVSTLELGDSALYLCASSLSQGGYEQYFGPGTRLTVT.

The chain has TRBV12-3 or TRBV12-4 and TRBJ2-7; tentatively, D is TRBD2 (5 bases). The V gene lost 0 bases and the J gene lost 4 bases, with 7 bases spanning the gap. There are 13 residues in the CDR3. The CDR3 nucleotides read TGTGCCAGCAGTTTAGCAACGGGATACGAGCAGTACTTC. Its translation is CASSLATGYEQYF.

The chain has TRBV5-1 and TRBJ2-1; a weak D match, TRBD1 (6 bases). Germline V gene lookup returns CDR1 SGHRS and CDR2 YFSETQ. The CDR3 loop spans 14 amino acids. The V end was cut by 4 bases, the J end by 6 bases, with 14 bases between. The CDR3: CASSLMDSSNEQFF. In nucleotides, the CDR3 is TGCGCCAGCAGCCTAATGGACAGCTCCAATGAGCAGTTCTTC. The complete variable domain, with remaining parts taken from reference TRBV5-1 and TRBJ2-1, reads KAGVTQTPRYLIKTRGQQVTLSCSPISGHRSVSWYQQTPGQGLQFLFEYFSETQRNKGNFPGRFSGRQFSNSRSEMNVSTLELGDSALYLCASSLMDSSNEQFFGPGTRLTVL.

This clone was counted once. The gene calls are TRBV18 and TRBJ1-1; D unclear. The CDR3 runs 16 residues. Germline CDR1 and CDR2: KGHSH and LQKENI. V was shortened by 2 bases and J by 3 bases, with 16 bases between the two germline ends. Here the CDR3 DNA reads TGTGCCAGCTCACCATTTAGCATTTTAACCGACACTGAAGCTTTCTTT. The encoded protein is CASSPFSILTDTEAFF.

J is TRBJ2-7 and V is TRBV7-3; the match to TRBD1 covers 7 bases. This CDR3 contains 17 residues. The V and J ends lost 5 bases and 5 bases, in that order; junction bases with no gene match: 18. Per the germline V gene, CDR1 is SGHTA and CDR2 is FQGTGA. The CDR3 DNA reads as TGTGCCAGCAGCAGTTGCCCACTCGACAGGGACGGGAACGAGCAGTACTTC. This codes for CASSSCPLDRDGNEQYF.

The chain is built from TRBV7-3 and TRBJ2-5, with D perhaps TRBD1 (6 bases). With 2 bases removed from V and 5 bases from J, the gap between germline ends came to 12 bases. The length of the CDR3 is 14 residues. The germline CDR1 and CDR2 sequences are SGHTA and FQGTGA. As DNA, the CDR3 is TGTGCCAGCAGCTTATGGGGGCACGGGGAGACCCAGTACTTC. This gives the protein CASSLWGHGETQYF.

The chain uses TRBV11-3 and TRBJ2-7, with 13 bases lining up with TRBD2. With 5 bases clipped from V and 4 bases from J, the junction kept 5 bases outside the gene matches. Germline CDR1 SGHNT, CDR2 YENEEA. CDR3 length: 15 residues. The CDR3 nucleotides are TGTGCCAGCAGCCCGCGGACTAGCGGGAGATACGAGCAGTACTTC. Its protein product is CASSPRTSGRYEQYF.

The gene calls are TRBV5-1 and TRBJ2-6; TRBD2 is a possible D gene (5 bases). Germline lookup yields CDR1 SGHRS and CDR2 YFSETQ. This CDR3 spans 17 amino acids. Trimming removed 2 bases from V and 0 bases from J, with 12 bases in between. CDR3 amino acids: CASSLGGANSGANVLTF. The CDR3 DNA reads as TGCGCCAGCAGCTTAGGAGGTGCCAACTCTGGGGCCAACGTCCTGACTTTC.

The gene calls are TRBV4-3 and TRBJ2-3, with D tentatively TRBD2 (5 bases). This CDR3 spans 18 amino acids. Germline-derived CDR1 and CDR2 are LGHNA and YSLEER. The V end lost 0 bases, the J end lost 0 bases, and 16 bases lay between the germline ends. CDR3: CASSQDVRRGESTDTQYF. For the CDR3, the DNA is TGCGCCAGCAGCCAAGATGTTCGTCGTGGGGAGAGCACAGATACGCAGTATTTT.

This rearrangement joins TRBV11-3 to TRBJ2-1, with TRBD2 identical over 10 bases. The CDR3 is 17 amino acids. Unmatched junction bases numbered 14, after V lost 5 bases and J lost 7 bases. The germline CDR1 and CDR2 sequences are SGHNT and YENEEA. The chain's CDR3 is CASSAGLAFPDSNEQFF. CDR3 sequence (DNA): TGTGCCAGCAGCGCGGGACTAGCGTTTCCCGACTCAAATGAGCAGTTCTTC.